This T cell receptor beta chain was sequenced in a study of cytomegalovirus exposure and HLA in healthy donors. The PCR contained 60 Vbeta and 13 Jbeta primers. Measured with immunoSEQ multiplex PCR; TCRdb has only the in-frame clones, and not every one. The table includes 150,000 to 200,000 clones, about four fifths detected once. The CDR3 has 14 amino acids. Germline assignment: CDR1 SGHTA and CDR2 FQGNSA. V lost 5 bases, J lost 7 bases, and 17 bases lay in between. The chain is built from TRBV7-2 and TRBJ1-2; D call uncertain. Sequencing was carried out using PBMCs. This TCR came from a woman aged 30 to 39 in good health and CMV-seropositive. The CDR3 DNA reads as TGTGCCAGCAGCCACCCATCGGGAGGTCGTGGCTACACCTTC. This gives the protein CASSHPSGGRGYTF.